This TCR beta chain was profiled in a study of T cell changes during pregnancy in multiple sclerosis. Repertoires were generated with immunoSEQ multiplex PCR, while TCRdb's copy carries only in-frame clones and drops some. The sample comprises about 67,000 clones, about nine tenths of which are singletons, and 2.5% rests with the top ten. Between the trimmed V and J ends, which lost 1 base and 7 bases, there was a span of 26 bases. In germline, CDR1 is SNHLY, CDR2 FYNNEI. The CDR3 sequence is 19 residues long. Sequences were derived from peripheral blood, sampled in the first trimester of pregnancy. This rearrangement joins TRBV2 to TRBJ1-3; D is uncertain. The clonotype was recovered from a female donor with multiple sclerosis, enrolled in a pregnancy study. The CDR3: CASSEVVRQKLRLSNTIYF. In DNA form, the CDR3 reads TGTGCCAGCAGTGAAGTCGTGAGACAAAAGCTCCGTCTTTCGAACACCATATATTTT. Drawing the rest from reference TRBV2 and TRBJ1-3, the complete variable domain is EPEVTQTPSHQVTQMGQEVILRCVPISNHLYFYWYRQILGQKVEFLVSFYNNEISEKSEIFDDQFSVERPDGSNFTLKIRSTKLEDSAMYFCASSEVVRQKLRLSNTIYFGEGSWLTVV.